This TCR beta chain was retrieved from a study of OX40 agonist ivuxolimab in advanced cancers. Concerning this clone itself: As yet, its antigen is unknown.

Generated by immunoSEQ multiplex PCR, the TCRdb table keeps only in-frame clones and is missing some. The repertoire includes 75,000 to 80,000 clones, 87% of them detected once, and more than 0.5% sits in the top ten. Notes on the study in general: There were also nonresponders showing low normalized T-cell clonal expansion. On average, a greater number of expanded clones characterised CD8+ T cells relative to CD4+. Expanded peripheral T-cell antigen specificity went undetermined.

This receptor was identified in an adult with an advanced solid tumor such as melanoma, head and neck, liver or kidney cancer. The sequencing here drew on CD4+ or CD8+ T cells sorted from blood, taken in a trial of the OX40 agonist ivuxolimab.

The CDR3, as DNA: TGTGCCAGCAGTTCGACAGGGAGTAGATCCGGGGAGCTGTTTTTT. Its protein is CASSSTGSRSGELFF. The gene calls are TRBV27 and TRBJ2-2; TRBD1 agrees at 7 bases. With V trimmed by 4 bases and J by 6 bases, 8 bases remained unmatched. The V gene's germline CDR1 is MNHEY and CDR2 SMNVEV (reference sequence). This CDR3 has 15 residues.